These T cell receptor beta chains were read from a single sample in a study of shared clonotypes between healthy human individuals. The data were produced by immunoSEQ multiplex PCR, yet TCRdb's version contains in-frame clones alone and is incomplete. The sample yields 2 million to 2.5 million clones, around 93% seen once. The sequencing input was naive CD4+ T cells from PBMCs. Source of these receptors: a man younger than 35 in good health. Some clones in this sample may be carry-over from other donors' samples. CDR3s include the opening cysteine and the closing phenylalanine or tryptophan. Fields, in order: J gene, D gene, V gene, CDR3 protein, CDR3 DNA. D genes are given only for firm matches.

TRBJ1-1 - TRBV5-1 CASSLAFNTEAFF TGCGCCAGCAGCTTGGCCTTCAACACTGAAGCTTTCTTT
TRBJ2-7 TRBD1 TRBV5-4 CASSQKDREYIVDEQYF TGTGCCAGCAGCCAAAAGGACAGGGAATACATTGTCGACGAGCAGTACTTC
TRBJ2-3 TRBD1 TRBV10-3 CAISEDRGRKDTQYF TGTGCCATCAGCGAAGACAGGGGGCGGAAAGATACGCAGTATTTT
TRBJ2-2 - TRBV5-1 CASSRETNTGELFF TGCGCCAGCAGTAGGGAAACGAACACCGGGGAGCTGTTTTTT
TRBJ1-4 - TRBV6-5 CASSTRGREKLFF TGTGCCAGCAGTACCCGCGGACGGGAAAAACTGTTTTTT
TRBJ1-1 - TRBV15 CATRGRVTEAFF TGTGCCACCAGAGGCAGGGTGACTGAAGCTTTCTTT
TRBJ2-1 TRBD2 TRBV7-9 CANAAGGDYSEQFF TGTGCCAACGCAGCGGGCGGGGACTACAGTGAGCAGTTCTTC
TRBJ2-2 - TRBV30 CASRRIMNTGELFF TGTGCCTCAAGACGGATAATGAACACCGGGGAGCTGTTTTTT
TRBJ2-6 TRBD1 TRBV9 CASSVAGTDWTSGANVLTF TGTGCCAGCAGCGTAGCCGGGACAGACTGGACCTCTGGGGCCAACGTCCTGACTTTC
TRBJ1-2 - TRBV28 CASSFVDYGYTF TGTGCCAGCAGTTTCGTAGACTATGGCTACACCTTC
TRBJ2-6 - TRBV9 CASTRSRRLSPNRSGANVLTF TGTGCCAGCACCCGTAGTAGGAGGCTGTCCCCTAACCGCTCTGGGGCCAACGTCCTGACTTTC
TRBJ1-2 TRBD1 TRBV5-4 CASSVDRVGGYTF TGTGCCAGCAGCGTAGACAGGGTGGGCGGCTACACCTTC
TRBJ2-5 TRBD2 TRBV5-1 CASGAGTTQETQYF TGCGCCAGCGGAGCCGGGACTACACAAGAGACCCAGTACTTC
TRBJ2-5 TRBD2 TRBV5-1 CASSSATSGGETQYF TGCGCCAGCAGCTCGGCGACTAGCGGGGGGGAGACCCAGTACTTC
TRBJ2-3 TRBD2 TRBV30 CAWSVLSGTPDTQYF TGTGCCTGGAGTGTACTTAGCGGGACGCCAGATACGCAGTATTTT
TRBJ2-1 TRBD2 TRBV9 CASSVAAGVSYNEQFF TGTGCCAGCAGCGTAGCGGCGGGGGTCTCCTACAATGAGCAGTTCTTC
TRBJ2-1 - TRBV4-3 CASSHLHRSALNEQFF TGCGCCAGCAGCCACCTTCACAGGTCCGCTCTCAATGAGCAGTTCTTC
TRBJ1-2 - TRBV7-9 CASSPRQYGYTF TGTGCCAGCAGCCCCCGACAGTATGGCTACACCTTC
TRBJ2-5 - TRBV7-9 CASSLRGEQTQYF TGTGCCAGCAGCTTAAGGGGTGAGCAGACCCAGTACTTC
TRBJ2-5 - TRBV21-1 CASSPGGTGEETQYF TGTGCCAGCAGCCCTGGGGGGACAGGGGAAGAGACCCAGTACTTC